This TCR beta chain came from a study of identical twins (dated by TCRdb to 2016 to 2017). With respect to the entire study: To test whether fetal clonotypes persist, the study used deep sequencing on TCR alpha and beta repertoires from monozygotic twins, unrelated adults of various ages, and cord blood. To rule out contamination, the twin experiments were replicated at different times with different library preparation protocols.

Overall study results and their limits: In monozygotic twins, out-of-frame TCR alpha sharing was systematically underestimated by recombination models, although the models agreed with sharing between unrelated individuals. Invariant T cells such as MAIT and iNKT could partly confound zero-insertion analyses, although diverse VJ usage argued against such confounding for most clonotypes. In beta out-of-frame sequences, excess twin sharing was weaker, because having fewer shared sequences lowered the signal-to-noise ratio. Because the same donors could not be followed over many years, conclusions were based on cross-sectional statistical analysis. Fewer insertions were carried by abundant cord blood beta clonotypes; a weaker similar trend was observed in young adult naive repertoires, while no such trend was observed in memory repertoires. Compared with coincidental sharing between unrelated individuals, an excess of low generation-probability sequences was observed among out-of-frame TCR alpha sequences shared between twins.

Every donor was a healthy Caucasian. Three pairs of female monozygotic twins, all aged 18 to 29 years, were included in the twin cohort. CD4+ and CD8+ T cell populations were isolated with positive isolation kits from Invitrogen. Per the germline V gene (reference sequence), PRHDT is the CDR1 and FYEKMQ is the CDR2. From the cysteine up to the phenylalanine, the CDR3 has a length of 16 residues. The kept DNA is CDR3 alone, 48 bases in frame from the first base. For this chain, trimming is 3 bases at the V end and 0 bases at the J end, and the number of junction bases without a gene match is 5. On this clonotype: The target of this receptor is not known. No much larger clonotype is one base removed from it; base qualities were not supplied.

The library was prepared using 5' RACE. This sample was sequenced with an Illumina HiSeq 2000. Template switching added a universal primer binding site, and the final cDNA carried a unique molecular identifier that allowed TCR cDNA molecules to be counted accurately. First-strand cDNA for TCR alpha and beta chains was synthesized from specific primers in the conserved constant-segment region. Each cDNA library was double barcoded, with a SMART-Mk sample barcode plus Illumina barcodes, to control for contamination. TruSeq adapter sequences along with Illumina sample barcodes were introduced in two successive PCR steps. The TCR alpha and beta cDNA libraries were sequenced on the Illumina HiSeq platform using custom primers. The original pipeline was this. Raw reads were processed with MiGEC to extract unique molecular identifiers, and MiXCR was used to determine CDR3 positions. Recombination models were inferred per individual with the repgenHMM and IGoR tools using an EM algorithm. Shared clonotype analysis was performed with the tcR package in R, normalizing sharing by the product of cloneset sizes. To study raw recombination without the effects of thymic and clonal selection, out-of-frame nonproductive sequences were analyzed. The raw public reads went through TCRdb reprocessing: fastp at Q25, MiXCR clone calling, in-frame beta chains kept. Every CDR3 protein is listed once, alongside the most common genes and DNA of its rows. TCRdb's processing, not the authors' own work, is the source of the V and J calls. For this sample there are a few hundred thousand distinct CDR3 sequences; around 6.5% appear just once. Roughly 15% of the sample is taken by the ten largest.

These data were also filed under a second study, of T cells expressing NK-cell markers. As that second paper reports: TCR beta-chain repertoires were profiled in sorted CD3+CD56+NKG2C+, CD3+CD56+NKG2C- and CD3+CD56-NKG2C+ T-cell subsets from about 8 donors. Among the eight sequenced donors, seven were HCMV-seropositive and one was HCMV-seronegative. To restrict sorting to alphabetaTCR-expressing T cells, an anti-gammadeltaTCR antibody was added in several experiments. In more than five donors, the dominant CD3+CD56+NKG2C+ clonotypes were found to rank among the top 10 CD8+ clonotypes and to make up roughly 1.0-7.5% of CD8+ T cells. Those dominant clonotypes were again the most abundant among CD3+CD56-NKG2C+ cells in a few donors, at about 28.3-60.1%. It remained unclear whether the expanded NKG2C-expressing T cell clones were specific for HCMV antigens. The study sequenced eight donors, all healthy volunteers chosen at random: three men and five women. To determine HCMV serostatus, a commercial ELISA kit was used to detect HCMV-specific IgG in serum. MIGEC was used to demultiplex reads and group reads by UMI, and MiTCR was used to assemble and quantify clonotypes. To remove erroneous sequences, TCR cDNA sequences were retained only when supported by two or more reads. The tcR package was used for downstream repertoire analysis, with clonotypes matched between fractions based on CDR3 nucleotide sequence plus V segment. VDJmatch was used to annotate antigen specificity against VDJdb, with one amino acid substitution in CDR3 allowed.

This clonotype was obtained from a woman younger than 30 in good health. The chain joins TRBV13 to TRBJ2-3, with 8 bases matching TRBD2. Sequencing was performed on CD8+ T cells sorted from blood. The DNA sequence reads TGTGCCAGCAGCTTCCTTAGCGGGGATAGCACAGATACGCAGTATTTT. Its product reads: CASSFLSGDSTDTQYF.